The T cell receptor (beta chain) described here comes from a study of blood T cell repertoires in COVID-19 (dated by TCRdb to 2020 to 2021). Regarding the study in general: The collaborator samples originated in the United States, Italy and Spain and spanned the acute and convalescent phases of COVID-19. The prospective study material was composed of cDNA or gDNA derived from T cells, B-cell-depleted T cells, or PBMCs. Deeply sampled blood TCRbeta repertoires from subjects exposed to, actively infected with, or recovered from COVID-19 were included in the dataset. A freely available public database, intended as a resource for researchers studying the immune response to SARS-CoV-2, is where the repertoires were released. Samples came from the ongoing ImmuneRACE study (first 160 participants) plus 1,254 subjects from 6 global collaborators. Nearly every sample came with metadata listing a de-identified subject ID, COVID-19 status, age in years and sex. Where available, HLA class I and class II types were taken from metadata supplied by the sample provider and were not determined by assay-based typing. What the authors observed across the whole study: Clinical and demographic metadata were provided uncurated, with the amount varying by source and participant.

At one collaborating source in Seattle, patients were enrolled during active infection and were followed longitudinally through the course of disease. Each collaborating institution followed its own protocols to collect whole blood in K2EDTA tubes. For TCRbeta analysis, collaborators shipped samples in one of three forms: frozen whole blood, isolated PBMCs, or DNA extracted from either of those sample types. TCRbeta CDR3 regions were amplified from genomic DNA by means of the immunoSEQ Assay, a bias-controlled multiplex PCR. The published analysis was carried out like this. The number of nucleated cells in each sample was estimated by amplification of reference gene primers within the assay. To quantify the absolute abundance of each unique TCRbeta CDR3 rearrangement, sequence reads were collapsed and filtered. Productive Simpson clonality was computed per sample as the square root of Simpson's diversity index over productive rearrangements. TCRdb's version of the immuneACCESS table is confined to in-frame rearrangements and falls short of the full clone set. An unresolved V gene accounts for under half of the shortfall where checked; the remainder is of unknown origin. D and trimming were read from the DNA, whereas the V and J calls and clone size are those reported in that table. Across this sample there are over 150,000 clones, with about 87% seen only once. 2.5% to 3% of the sample goes to the ten largest clones.

The germline V end is reduced by 4 bases and the J end by 5 bases; junction bases left unmatched: 12. From cysteine to phenylalanine, the CDR3 is 18 amino acids long. Here the CDR3 DNA is all that survives: 54 bases in frame from base 1. CDR1 and CDR2 were assigned from the germline V gene as SGHTS and YDEGEE. For this clone: Its cognate antigen has yet to be identified. No much larger clone exists at a distance of one base, and base qualities are not known.

The source of this sequence is a woman aged 80 or over with COVID-19, enrolled during active disease. The sequence joins TRBV5-8 to TRBJ2-1; TRBD2 lines up with 13 middle nucleotides. The specimen sequenced was peripheral blood. Here the CDR3 is given as CASSRNRQGLAGDNEQFF. Read as DNA, the sequence is TGTGCCAGCAGCAGGAATAGACAAGGACTAGCGGGAGACAATGAGCAGTTCTTC.